The sequence of this TCR beta chain was determined in a study of blood T cell repertoires in COVID-19. Looked up from germline, CDR1 is SGHRS and CDR2 is YFSETQ. CDR3 length: 14 residues. With 0 bases removed from V and 10 bases from J, the gap between germline ends came to 11 bases. Assay used: immunoSEQ multiplex PCR; TCRdb lists only in-frame clones, some missing. The data show 140,000 or so clones, 88% seen once. The V gene is TRBV5-1, the J gene TRBJ1-6; a weak D match, TRBD1 (6 bases). This clonotype originated in a man between 65 and 85 years old with acute or convalescent COVID-19. The sequenced sample was peripheral blood. The CDR3 is CASSLAGDKSPLHF. CDR3 nucleotide sequence: TGCGCCAGCAGCTTGGCAGGGGACAAATCACCCCTCCACTTT.